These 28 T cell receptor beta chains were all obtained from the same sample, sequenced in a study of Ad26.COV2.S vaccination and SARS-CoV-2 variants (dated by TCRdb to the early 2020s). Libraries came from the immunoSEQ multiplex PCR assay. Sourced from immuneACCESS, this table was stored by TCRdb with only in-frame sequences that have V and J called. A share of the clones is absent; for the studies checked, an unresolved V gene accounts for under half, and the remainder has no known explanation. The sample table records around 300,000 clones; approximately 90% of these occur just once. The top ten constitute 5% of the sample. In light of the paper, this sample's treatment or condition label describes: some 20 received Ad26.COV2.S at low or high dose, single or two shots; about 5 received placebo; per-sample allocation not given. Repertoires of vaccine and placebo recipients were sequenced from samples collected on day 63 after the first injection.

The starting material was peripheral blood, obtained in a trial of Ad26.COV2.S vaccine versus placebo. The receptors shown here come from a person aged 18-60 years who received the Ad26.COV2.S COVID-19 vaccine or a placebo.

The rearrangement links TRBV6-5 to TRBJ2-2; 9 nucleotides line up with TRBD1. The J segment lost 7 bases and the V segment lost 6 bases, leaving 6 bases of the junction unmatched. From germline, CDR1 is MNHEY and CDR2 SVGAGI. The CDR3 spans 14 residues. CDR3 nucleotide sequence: TGTGCCAGCAGATCGGGACAGGGAATCGGGGAGCTGTTTTTT. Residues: CASRSGQGIGELFF.

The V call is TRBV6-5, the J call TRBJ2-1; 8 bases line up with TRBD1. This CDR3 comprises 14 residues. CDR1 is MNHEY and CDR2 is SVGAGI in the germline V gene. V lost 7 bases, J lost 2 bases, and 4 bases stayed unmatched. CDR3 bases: TGTGCCAGCAACACAGGGGGTGCCTACAATGAGCAGTTCTTC. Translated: CASNTGGAYNEQFF.

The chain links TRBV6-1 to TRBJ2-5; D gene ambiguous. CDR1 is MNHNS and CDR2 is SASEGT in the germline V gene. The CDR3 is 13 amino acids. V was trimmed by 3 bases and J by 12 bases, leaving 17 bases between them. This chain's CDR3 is CASSDRNPRVKYF. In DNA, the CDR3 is TGTGCCAGCAGTGATAGGAACCCGCGTGTAAAGTACTTC.

CDR3 amino acids: CASSFDTSPLHF. The DNA of the CDR3 is TGTGCCAGCAGCTTTGACACTTCACCCCTCCACTTT. The chain uses TRBV5-5 and TRBJ1-6; D ambiguous. The CDR3 is 12 residues long. CDR1 is SGHKS and CDR2 is YYEKEE in the germline V gene (reference sequence). V lost 2 bases and J lost 9, with 6 bases in between. Combining the CDR3 with reference TRBV5-5 and TRBJ1-6 gives the whole variable domain DAGVTQSPTHLIKTRGQQVTLRCSPISGHKSVSWYQQVLGQGPQFIFQYYEKEERGRGNFPDRFSARQFPNYSSELNVNALLLGDSALYLCASSFDTSPLHFGNGTRLTVT.

The CDR3 DNA follows: TGCGCCAGCAGCTTACTCTCTGGGGCCAACGTCCTGACTTTC. This codes for CASSLLSGANVLTF. The V call is TRBV5-1, the J call TRBJ2-6; no firm D call. The germline V gene encodes CDR1 SGHRS and CDR2 YFSETQ. The CDR3 spans 14 residues. The ends were cut back, 2 bases at V and 0 bases at J, with 3 bases in the middle.

CDR3 DNA: TGTGCCAGCAGAAACAGGGAGAACTATGGCTACACCTTC. Translating gives CASRNRENYGYTF. The gene calls are TRBV12-3 or TRBV12-4 and TRBJ1-2; D is possibly TRBD1 (6 bases). CDR3 length: 13 residues. V dropped 6 bases and J dropped 2 bases, with 10 bases sitting between them.

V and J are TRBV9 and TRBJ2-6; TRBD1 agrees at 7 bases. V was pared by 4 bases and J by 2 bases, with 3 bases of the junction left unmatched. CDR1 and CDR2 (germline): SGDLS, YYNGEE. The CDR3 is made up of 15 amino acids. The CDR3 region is CASSIQGAGANVLTF. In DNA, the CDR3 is TGTGCCAGCAGCATCCAGGGGGCTGGGGCCAACGTCCTGACTTTC. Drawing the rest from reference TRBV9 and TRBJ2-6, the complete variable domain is DSGVTQTPKHLITATGQRVTLRCSPRSGDLSVYWYQQSLDQGLQFLIQYYNGEERAKGNILERFSAQQFPDLHSELNLSSLELGDSALYFCASSIQGAGANVLTFGAGSRLTVL.

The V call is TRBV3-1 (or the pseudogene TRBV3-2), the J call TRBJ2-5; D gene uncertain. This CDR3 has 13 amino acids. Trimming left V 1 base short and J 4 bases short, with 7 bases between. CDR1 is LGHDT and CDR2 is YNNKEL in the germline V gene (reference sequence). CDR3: CASSQAVTETQYF. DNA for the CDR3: TGTGCCAGCAGCCAAGCGGTAACAGAGACCCAGTACTTC.

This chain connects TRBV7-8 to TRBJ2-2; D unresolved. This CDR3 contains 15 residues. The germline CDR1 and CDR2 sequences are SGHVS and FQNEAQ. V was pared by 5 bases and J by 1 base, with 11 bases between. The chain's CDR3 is CASSLSVQNTGELFF. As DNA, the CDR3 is TGTGCCAGCAGCCTGTCGGTCCAGAACACCGGGGAGCTGTTTTTT.

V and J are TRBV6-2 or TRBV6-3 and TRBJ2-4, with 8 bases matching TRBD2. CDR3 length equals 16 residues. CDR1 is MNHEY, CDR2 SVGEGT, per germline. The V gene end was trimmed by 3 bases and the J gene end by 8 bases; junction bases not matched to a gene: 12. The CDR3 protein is CASSYGVAGREHIQYF. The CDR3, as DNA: TGTGCCAGCAGTTATGGGGTAGCGGGGCGAGAACACATTCAGTACTTC.

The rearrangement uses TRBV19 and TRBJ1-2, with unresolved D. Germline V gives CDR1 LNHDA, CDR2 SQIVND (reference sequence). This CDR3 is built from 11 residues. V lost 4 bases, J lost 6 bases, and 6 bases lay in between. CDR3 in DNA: TGTGCCAGTAGTAGGCGGGATGGCTACACCTTC. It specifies CASSRRDGYTF.

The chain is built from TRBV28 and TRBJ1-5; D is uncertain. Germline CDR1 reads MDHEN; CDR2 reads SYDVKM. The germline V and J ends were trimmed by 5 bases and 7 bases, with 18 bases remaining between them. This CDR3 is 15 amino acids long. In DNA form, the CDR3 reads TGTGCCAGCAGTCTCGGTGGTCTGGGCGTACAGCCCCAGCATTTT. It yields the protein CASSLGGLGVQPQHF.

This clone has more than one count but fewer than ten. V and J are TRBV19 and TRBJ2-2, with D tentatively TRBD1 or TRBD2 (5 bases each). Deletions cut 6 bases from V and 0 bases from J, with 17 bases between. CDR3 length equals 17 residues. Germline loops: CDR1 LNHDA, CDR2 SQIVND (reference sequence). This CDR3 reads CASSTRAGTANTGELFF. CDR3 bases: TGTGCCAGTAGCACCCGCGCCGGGACGGCGAACACCGGGGAGCTGTTTTTT.

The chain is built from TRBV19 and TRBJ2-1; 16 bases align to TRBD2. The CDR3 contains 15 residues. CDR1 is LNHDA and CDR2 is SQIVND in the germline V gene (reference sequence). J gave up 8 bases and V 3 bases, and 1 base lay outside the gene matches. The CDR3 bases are TGTGCCAGTAGTATGGGACTAGCGGGGGGGGATGAGCAGTTCTTC. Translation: CASSMGLAGGDEQFF.

The CDR3 DNA is TGTGCCACCAGCAGAGGTGGACCTAATGAAAAACTGTTTTTT. It encodes CATSRGGPNEKLFF. This chain links TRBV15 with TRBJ1-4; unclear D gene. CDR1 and CDR2 from the germline V gene are LNHNV and YYDKDF (reference sequence). V dropped 1 base and J dropped 3 bases, with 6 bases sitting between them. This CDR3 is built from 14 residues.

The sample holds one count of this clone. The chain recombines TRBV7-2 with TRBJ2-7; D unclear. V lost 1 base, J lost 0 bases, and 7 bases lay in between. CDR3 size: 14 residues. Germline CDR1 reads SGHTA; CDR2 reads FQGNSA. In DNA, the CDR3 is TGTGCCAGCAGCTTAGGGTCGCTCTCCTACGAGCAGTACTTC. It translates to CASSLGSLSYEQYF. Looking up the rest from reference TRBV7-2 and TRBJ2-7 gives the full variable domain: GAGVSQSPSNKVTEKGKDVELRCDPISGHTALYWYRQSLGQGLEFLIYFQGNSAPDKSGLPSDRFSAERTGGSVSTLTIQRTQQEDSAVYLCASSLGSLSYEQYFGPGTRLTVT.

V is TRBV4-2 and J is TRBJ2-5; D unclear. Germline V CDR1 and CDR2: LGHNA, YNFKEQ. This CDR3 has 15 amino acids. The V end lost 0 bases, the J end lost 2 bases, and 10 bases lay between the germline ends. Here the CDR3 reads CASSQDRSEQETQYF. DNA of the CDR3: TGTGCCAGCAGCCAAGATCGATCGGAACAAGAGACCCAGTACTTC.

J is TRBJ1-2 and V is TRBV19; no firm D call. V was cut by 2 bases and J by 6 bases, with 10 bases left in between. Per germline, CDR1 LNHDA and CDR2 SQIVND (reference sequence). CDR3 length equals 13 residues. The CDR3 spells CASSIWGMNGYTF. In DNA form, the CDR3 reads TGTGCCAGTAGTATATGGGGAATGAATGGCTACACCTTC.

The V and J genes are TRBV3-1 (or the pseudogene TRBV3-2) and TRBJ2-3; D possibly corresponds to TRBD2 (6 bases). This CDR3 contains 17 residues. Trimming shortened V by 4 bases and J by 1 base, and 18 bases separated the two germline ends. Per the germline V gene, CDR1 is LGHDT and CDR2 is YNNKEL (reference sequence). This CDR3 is CASSPDWGEEGTDTQYF. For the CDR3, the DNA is TGTGCCAGCAGCCCCGATTGGGGGGAGGAGGGCACAGATACGCAGTATTTT.

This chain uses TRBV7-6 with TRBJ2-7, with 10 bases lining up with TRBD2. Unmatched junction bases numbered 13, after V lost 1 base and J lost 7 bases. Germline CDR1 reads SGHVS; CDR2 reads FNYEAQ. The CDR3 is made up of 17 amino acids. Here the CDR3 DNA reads TGTGCCAGCAGCTTAGACGGAGCGGGAGGGCCCTCGGGAGAGCAGTACTTC. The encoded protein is CASSLDGAGGPSGEQYF. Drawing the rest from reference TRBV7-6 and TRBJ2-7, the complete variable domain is GAGVSQSPRYKVTKRGQDVALRCDPISGHVSLYWYRQALGQGPEFLTYFNYEAQQDKSGLPNDRFSAERPEGSISTLTIQRTEQRDSAMYRCASSLDGAGGPSGEQYFGPGTRLTVT.

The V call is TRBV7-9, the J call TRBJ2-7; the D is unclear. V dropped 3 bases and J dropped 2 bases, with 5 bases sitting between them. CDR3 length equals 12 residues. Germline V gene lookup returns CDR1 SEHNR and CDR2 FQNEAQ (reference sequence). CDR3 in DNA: TGTGCCAGCAGCTTCGGTACCTACGAGCAGTACTTC. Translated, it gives CASSFGTYEQYF. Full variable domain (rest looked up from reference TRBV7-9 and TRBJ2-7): DTGVSQNPRHKITKRGQNVTFRCDPISEHNRLYWYRQTLGQGPEFLTYFQNEAQLEKSRLLSDRFSAERPKGSFSTLEIQRTEQGDSAMYLCASSFGTYEQYFGPGTRLTVT.

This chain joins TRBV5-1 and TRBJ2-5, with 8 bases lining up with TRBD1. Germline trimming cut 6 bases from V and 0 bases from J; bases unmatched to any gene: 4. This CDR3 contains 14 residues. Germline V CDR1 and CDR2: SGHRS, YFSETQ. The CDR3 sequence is CASKVTGDQETQYF. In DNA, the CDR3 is TGCGCCAGCAAGGTGACAGGGGACCAAGAGACCCAGTACTTC.

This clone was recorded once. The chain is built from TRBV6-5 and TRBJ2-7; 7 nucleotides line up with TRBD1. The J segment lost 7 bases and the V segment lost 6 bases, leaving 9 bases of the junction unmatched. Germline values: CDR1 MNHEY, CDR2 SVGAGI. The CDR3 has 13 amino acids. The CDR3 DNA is TGTGCCAGCAGCATCGACAGGGCTAGGGAGCAGTACTTC. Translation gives CASSIDRAREQYF.

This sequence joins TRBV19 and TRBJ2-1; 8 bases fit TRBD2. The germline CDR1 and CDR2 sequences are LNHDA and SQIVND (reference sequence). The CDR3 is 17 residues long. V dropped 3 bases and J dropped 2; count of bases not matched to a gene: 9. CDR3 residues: CASSIPRLAKTYNEQFF. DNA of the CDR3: TGTGCCAGTAGTATCCCTCGACTAGCGAAAACCTACAATGAGCAGTTCTTC.

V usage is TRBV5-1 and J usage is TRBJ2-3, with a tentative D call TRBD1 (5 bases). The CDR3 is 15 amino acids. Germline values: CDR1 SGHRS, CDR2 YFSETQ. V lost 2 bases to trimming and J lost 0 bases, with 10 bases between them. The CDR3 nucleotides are TGCGCCAGCAGCTTACAGGTATCTAGCACAGATACGCAGTATTTT. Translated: CASSLQVSSTDTQYF.

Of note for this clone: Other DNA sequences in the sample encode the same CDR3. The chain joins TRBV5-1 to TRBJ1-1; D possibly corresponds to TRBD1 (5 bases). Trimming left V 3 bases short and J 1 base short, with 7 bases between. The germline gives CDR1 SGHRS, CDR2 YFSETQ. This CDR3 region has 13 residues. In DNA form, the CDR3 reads TGCGCCAGCAGCTCCGGACAGAACACTGAAGCTTTCTTT. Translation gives CASSSGQNTEAFF. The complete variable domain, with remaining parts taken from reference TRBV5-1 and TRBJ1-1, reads KAGVTQTPRYLIKTRGQQVTLSCSPISGHRSVSWYQQTPGQGLQFLFEYFSETQRNKGNFPGRFSGRQFSNSRSEMNVSTLELGDSALYLCASSSGQNTEAFFGQGTRLTVV.

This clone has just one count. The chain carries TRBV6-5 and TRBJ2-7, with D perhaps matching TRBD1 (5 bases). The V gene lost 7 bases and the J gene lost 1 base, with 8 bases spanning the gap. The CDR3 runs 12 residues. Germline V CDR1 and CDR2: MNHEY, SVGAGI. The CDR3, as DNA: TGTGCCAGCAAAACAGGATCCTACGAGCAGTACTTC. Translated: CASKTGSYEQYF.

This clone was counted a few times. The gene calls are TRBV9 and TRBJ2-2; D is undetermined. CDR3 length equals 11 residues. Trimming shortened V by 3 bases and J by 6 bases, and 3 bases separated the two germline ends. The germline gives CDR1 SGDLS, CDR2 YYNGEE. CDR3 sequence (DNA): TGTGCCAGCAGCGCCGCCGGGGAGCTGTTTTTT. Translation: CASSAAGELFF.